These 3 T cell receptor beta chains were sequenced from one sample in a study of patients and donors after allogeneic stem cell transplantation (dated by TCRdb to 2018 to 2021). To prepare the library, RT-PCR was applied. The sequencing machine was a NextSeq 550. Starting from the raw public reads, TCRdb applied fastp trimming at Q25, assembled clones with MiXCR and retained in-frame beta chains. Records with the same CDR3 protein are collapsed into one entry carrying the most frequent genes and DNA. This sample comprises approximately 140,000 distinct CDR3 sequences, about 40% of them detected only once. Of the sample, about 50% falls within the top ten clones. The sequenced material came from blood, either unsorted or a sorted T cell fraction (not recorded which). The receptor source for this set is a human donor who was either an allogeneic HSCT recipient or a stem cell or donor lymphocyte infusion donor (not recorded which). It is not recorded whose cells these are; they may come from a transplant donor.

The chain couples TRBV12-3 or TRBV12-4 to TRBJ1-1; 8 bases line up with TRBD1. The CDR3 sequence is 14 residues long. The V and J ends lost 4 bases and 4 bases, in that order; junction bases with no gene match: 5. This CDR3 is CASSSTGGSTEAFF. In nucleotides, the CDR3 is TGTGCCAGCAGTTCAACAGGGGGAAGCACTGAAGCTTTCTTT.

This sequence joins TRBV7-9 and TRBJ2-1; TRBD1 aligns across 9 bases. Germline assignment: CDR1 SEHNR and CDR2 FQNEAQ (reference sequence). J lost 4 bases, V lost 5 bases, and 6 bases had no gene match. This CDR3 has 15 residues. The CDR3 DNA reads as TGTGCCAGCAGCACCTCCGGGACAGGGTACAATGAGCAGTTCTTC. This sequence encodes CASSTSGTGYNEQFF.

The chain recombines TRBV7-2 with TRBJ1-1, with a weak D call TRBD1 (5 bases). V lost 5 bases, J lost 5 bases, and 24 bases lay in between. Germline assignment: CDR1 SGHTA and CDR2 FQGNSA. The CDR3 spans 17 residues. The CDR3 protein is CASSHTHRGEGRTEAFF. The DNA for the CDR3 is TGTGCCAGCAGCCACACCCATCGGGGGGAAGGTCGGACTGAAGCTTTCTTT.